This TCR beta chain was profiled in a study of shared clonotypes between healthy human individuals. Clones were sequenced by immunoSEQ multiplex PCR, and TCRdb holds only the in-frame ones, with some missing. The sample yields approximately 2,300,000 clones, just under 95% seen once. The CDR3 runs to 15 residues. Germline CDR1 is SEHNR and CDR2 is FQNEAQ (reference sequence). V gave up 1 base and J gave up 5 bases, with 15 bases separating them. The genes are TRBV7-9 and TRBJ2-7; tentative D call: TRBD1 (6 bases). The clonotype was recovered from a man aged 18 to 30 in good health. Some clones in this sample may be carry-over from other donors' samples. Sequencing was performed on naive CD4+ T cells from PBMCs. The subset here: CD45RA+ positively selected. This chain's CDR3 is CASSLVQGRSHEQYF. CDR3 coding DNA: TGTGCCAGCAGCTTAGTACAGGGAAGGAGCCACGAGCAGTACTTC.